Below are 25 T cell receptor beta chains sequenced from a single sample in a study of tumour-infiltrating T cells in Burkitt lymphoma. Libraries were prepared by immunoSEQ multiplex PCR; TCRdb keeps only in-frame clonotypes and omits some of them. The sample records 13,000 or so clones, roughly 87% being singletons. Material: tumor tissue. Receptors were obtained from a human donor with diffuse large B-cell lymphoma.

This clone was counted between two and nine times. This rearrangement joins TRBV4-1 to TRBJ1-5; TRBD1 might be the D (5 bases). Germline loops: CDR1 MGHRA, CDR2 YSYEKL. This CDR3 has 15 residues. V was cut by 1 base and J by 4 bases, with 11 bases left in between. The CDR3, as DNA: TGCGCCAGCAGCCAAGGTACAGGTCGAAATCAGCCCCAGCATTTT. Protein sequence: CASSQGTGRNQPQHF.

This clone was seen a single time. The chain uses TRBV5-1 and TRBJ2-2; D is unclear. V was cut by 2 bases and J by 0 bases, with 5 bases left in between. Per germline, CDR1 SGHRS and CDR2 YFSETQ. The CDR3 loop spans 14 amino acids. The CDR3 is CASSFWSNTGELFF. DNA of the CDR3: TGCGCCAGCAGCTTTTGGTCGAACACCGGGGAGCTGTTTTTT.

J is TRBJ1-1 and V is TRBV6-6; tentatively, D is TRBD1 (5 bases). V shed 10 bases and J shed 4 bases, with 10 bases lying between them. The germline V gene encodes CDR1 MNHNY and CDR2 SVGAGI (reference sequence). The CDR3 contains 11 residues. For the CDR3, the DNA is TGTGCCACCGGGGCTGGCACTGAAGCTTTCTTT. It is translated as CATGAGTEAFF.

The genes are TRBV5-1 and TRBJ1-4; no firm D call. Deletions cut 5 bases from V and 3 bases from J, with 8 bases between. Germline V lookup: CDR1 SGHRS, CDR2 YFSETQ. The CDR3 is 13 amino acids. In DNA form, the CDR3 reads TGCGCCAGCAGGGTGAGCCCTAATGAAAAACTGTTTTTT. It encodes CASRVSPNEKLFF. Full variable domain (missing parts from reference TRBV5-1 and TRBJ1-4): KAGVTQTPRYLIKTRGQQVTLSCSPISGHRSVSWYQQTPGQGLQFLFEYFSETQRNKGNFPGRFSGRQFSNSRSEMNVSTLELGDSALYLCASRVSPNEKLFFGSGTQLSVL.

The V call is TRBV2, the J call TRBJ2-2, with D perhaps matching TRBD1 (5 bases). This CDR3 is built from 14 residues. V shed 5 bases and J shed 1 base, with 8 bases lying between them. Germline lookup yields CDR1 SNHLY and CDR2 FYNNEI. CDR3 DNA sequence: TGTGCCAGCAGTACGGACATGAACACCGGGGAGCTGTTTTTT. As protein: CASSTDMNTGELFF.

This chain uses TRBV2 with TRBJ1-4; possibly TRBD1 for D (5 bases). Germline V gene data show CDR1 as SNHLY and CDR2 as FYNNEI. The CDR3 sequence is 15 residues long. With 3 bases removed from V and 4 bases from J, the gap between germline ends came to 12 bases. CDR3 sequence reads: CASSDVGQYNEKLFF. Written as DNA, the CDR3 is TGTGCCAGCAGTGATGTTGGACAATATAATGAAAAACTGTTTTTT.

The chain joins TRBV25-1 to TRBJ1-2, with D possibly matching TRBD1 (5 bases). V was shortened by 6 bases and J by 8 bases, with 13 bases between the two germline ends. Germline CDR1 is MGHDK and CDR2 is SYGVNS. CDR3 length equals 12 residues. Here the CDR3 reads CASSGGAGGYTF. CDR3 bases: TGTGCCAGCAGCGGTGGGGCGGGGGGCTACACCTTC.

The chain is built from TRBV7-2 and TRBJ1-1; D not certain. Germline V CDR1 and CDR2: SGHTA, FQGNSA. Trimming cost V 0 bases and J 10 bases, with 12 bases left between them. The CDR3 contains 13 residues. The CDR3 loop reads CASSLALGRGAFF. The DNA of the CDR3 is TGTGCCAGCAGCTTAGCGCTAGGGCGAGGAGCTTTCTTT.

This chain connects TRBV14 to TRBJ2-7; TRBD1 matches 9 bases. Germline values: CDR1 SGHDN, CDR2 FVKESK. The CDR3 consists of 16 residues. Losses at the gene ends were 0 bases for V and 5 bases for J; bases not matched to a gene: 8. The CDR3, as DNA: TGTGCCAGCAGCCAAGATAGTTGGGACAGGGCCCACGAGCAGTACTTC. It codes for CASSQDSWDRAHEQYF.

The V call is TRBV9, the J call TRBJ1-2; D possibly corresponds to TRBD1 (5 bases). V lost 3 bases and J 2 bases, leaving 14 bases between the germline ends. Germline CDR1 SGDLS, CDR2 YYNGEE. The CDR3 is made up of 15 amino acids. The DNA for the CDR3 is TGTGCCAGCAGCGAAGAGCACAGGATGAACTATGGCTACACCTTC. Protein product: CASSEEHRMNYGYTF. Together with reference TRBV9 and TRBJ1-2, the CDR3 gives the full variable domain: DSGVTQTPKHLITATGQRVTLRCSPRSGDLSVYWYQQSLDQGLQFLIQYYNGEERAKGNILERFSAQQFPDLHSELNLSSLELGDSALYFCASSEEHRMNYGYTFGSGTRLTVV.

The V gene is TRBV2, the J gene TRBJ1-5; D is uncertain. The CDR3 is made up of 14 amino acids. Germline V gene lookup returns CDR1 SNHLY and CDR2 FYNNEI. Trimming removed 4 bases at V and 6 bases at J, with 13 bases between. The CDR3 here is CASSVNPLGQPQHF. DNA of the CDR3: TGTGCCAGCAGTGTAAATCCTCTAGGTCAGCCCCAGCATTTT.

The rearrangement links TRBV11-3 to TRBJ1-1; maybe TRBD1 (5 bases). This CDR3 comprises 13 residues. Trimming cost V 5 bases and J 6 bases, with 13 bases left between them. Germline V gene lookup returns CDR1 SGHNT and CDR2 YENEEA. The CDR3 loop is CASSLSQGSEAFF. As DNA, the CDR3 is TGTGCCAGCAGCCTTAGTCAGGGATCTGAAGCTTTCTTT. The whole variable domain, remainder taken from reference TRBV11-3 and TRBJ1-1, is EAGVVQSPRYKIIEKKQPVAFWCNPISGHNTLYWYLQNLGQGPELLIRYENEEAVDDSQLPKDRFSAERLKGVDSTLKIQPAELGDSAVYLCASSLSQGSEAFFGQGTRLTVV.

The J gene is TRBJ2-5, the V gene TRBV11-1, with 8 bases identical to TRBD2. Unmatched junction bases numbered 8, after V lost 5 bases and J lost 0 bases. The germline V gene has CDR1 SGHAT and CDR2 FQDESV (reference sequence). This CDR3 has 16 amino acids. CDR3 bases: TGTGCCAGCAGCCTCGGACTAGCAGTCGACCAAGAGACCCAGTACTTC. Its translation: CASSLGLAVDQETQYF. Drawing the rest from reference TRBV11-1 and TRBJ2-5, the complete variable domain is EAEVAQSPRYKITEKSQAVAFWCDPISGHATLYWYRQILGQGPELLVQFQDESVVDDSQLPKDRFSAERLKGVDSTLKIQPAELGDSAMYLCASSLGLAVDQETQYFGPGTRLLVL.

This chain joins TRBV10-3 and TRBJ2-1; the D call may be TRBD1 or TRBD2 (6 bases each). This CDR3 has 21 amino acids. V lost 4 bases, J lost 4 bases, and 32 bases lay in between. Per germline, CDR1 ENHRY and CDR2 SYGVKD. In DNA form, the CDR3 reads TGTGCCATCAGTGGGGCAGGGGATTTTTCTAGGAGGGATTTTTCTTACAATGAGCAGTTCTTC. It codes for CAISGAGDFSRRDFSYNEQFF.

V gene TRBV5-1 combines with J gene TRBJ2-3; D is ambiguous. The CDR3 sequence is 15 residues long. Germline CDR1 SGHRS, CDR2 YFSETQ. With 1 base removed from V and 0 bases from J, the gap between germline ends came to 9 bases. This CDR3 is CASSLNELSTDTQYF. CDR3 bases: TGCGCCAGCAGCTTGAACGAGCTGAGCACAGATACGCAGTATTTT.

The V gene is TRBV29-1, the J gene TRBJ2-1; D perhaps matches TRBD1 (5 bases). Per the germline V gene, CDR1 is SQVTM and CDR2 is ANQGSEA. V shed 3 bases and J shed 3 bases, with 6 bases lying between them. The length of the CDR3 is 12 residues. The CDR3 DNA is TGCAGCGTTGAGCAGGGCTACAATGAGCAGTTCTTC. This encodes CSVEQGYNEQFF.

This clone was observed a handful of times. V usage is TRBV5-4 and J usage is TRBJ2-5, with D uncertain. V lost 2 bases and J 4 bases, leaving 9 bases between the germline ends. Germline-derived CDR1 and CDR2 are SGHNT and YYREEE (reference sequence). The CDR3 is 13 amino acids. The CDR3 loop reads CASSLSPRETQYF. Written as DNA, the CDR3 is TGTGCCAGCAGCTTAAGTCCGAGAGAGACCCAGTACTTC.

The CDR3 nucleotides are TGTGCCAGCTCACCATCGAAGGCGGAAAACACTGAAGCTTTCTTT. It codes for CASSPSKAENTEAFF. This chain joins TRBV18 and TRBJ1-1; the D is unclear. CDR1 is KGHSH and CDR2 is LQKENI in the germline V gene. Trimming removed 2 bases from V and 2 bases from J, with 12 bases in between. The CDR3 is made up of 15 amino acids.

The chain employs TRBV6-6 and TRBJ2-7, with D possibly matching TRBD1 (5 bases). Germline-derived CDR1 and CDR2 are MNHNY and SVGAGI (reference sequence). V lost 2 bases and J 4 bases, leaving 12 bases between the germline ends. The CDR3 is 14 residues long. This CDR3 is CASSYTGRNYEQYF. CDR3 DNA sequence: TGTGCCAGCAGTTACACAGGACGGAATTACGAGCAGTACTTC.

The sample holds one count of this clone. The chain has TRBV4-3 and TRBJ2-1; D possibly uses TRBD1 or TRBD2 (5 bases each). The CDR3 length is 15 residues. CDR1 and CDR2 from the germline V gene are LGHNA and YSLEER. The V end was cut by 7 bases, the J end by 3 bases, with 16 bases between. CDR3 bases: TGCGCCAGCACCCCCGGGTGGGGGAACTACAATGAGCAGTTCTTC. Amino acid sequence: CASTPGWGNYNEQFF.

The chain has TRBV6-5 and TRBJ1-1; D is uncertain. V was cut by 6 bases and J by 5 bases, with 10 bases left in between. Germline lookup yields CDR1 MNHEY and CDR2 SVGAGI. This CDR3 is built from 12 residues. The CDR3 DNA reads TGTGCCAGCAGGACCACAGAGACTGAAGCTTTCTTT. Its protein product is CASRTTETEAFF.

The V gene is TRBV5-8, the J gene TRBJ1-5; D possibly corresponds to TRBD1 (5 bases). V was cut by 0 bases and J by 3 bases, with 7 bases left in between. Looked up from germline, CDR1 is SGHTS and CDR2 is YDEGEE. The CDR3 has 14 amino acids. For the CDR3, the DNA is TGTGCCAGCAGCTTGGGGACAAACAATCAGCCCCAGCATTTT. This sequence encodes CASSLGTNNQPQHF.

The chain uses TRBV30 and TRBJ2-5; either TRBD1 or TRBD2 may fit D (5 bases each). The CDR3 sequence is 15 residues long. The germline gives CDR1 GTSNPN, CDR2 SVGIG (reference sequence). Between the trimmed V and J ends, which lost 0 bases and 5 bases, there was a span of 16 bases. CDR3 in DNA: TGTGCCTGGAGTGTGGGGACCCCCGGGTGGGAGACCCAGTACTTC. Amino acid sequence: CAWSVGTPGWETQYF. Together with reference TRBV30 and TRBJ2-5, the CDR3 gives the full variable domain: SQTIHQWPATLVQPVGSPLSLECTVEGTSNPNLYWYRQAAGRGLQLLFYSVGIGQISSEVPQNLSASRPQDRQFILSSKKLLLSDSGFYLCAWSVGTPGWETQYFGPGTRLLVL.

This clone has only one observation. The V gene is TRBV5-6, the J gene TRBJ1-2; D uncertain. The germline V and J ends were trimmed by 3 bases and 9 bases, with 9 bases remaining between them. Germline lookup yields CDR1 SGHDT and CDR2 YYEEEE. The CDR3 consists of 11 residues. CDR3 loop: CASSSPGSYTF. As DNA, the CDR3 is TGTGCCAGCAGCTCCCCCGGAAGCTACACCTTC.

This clone was recorded once. The rearrangement links TRBV2 to TRBJ1-5, with D unclear. V gave up 6 bases and J gave up 7 bases, with 10 bases separating them. The CDR3 has 12 amino acids. Per germline, CDR1 SNHLY and CDR2 FYNNEI. The chain's CDR3 is CASRGFGQPQHF. The CDR3 nucleotides are TGTGCCAGCAGGGGGTTTGGACAGCCCCAGCATTTT.